This record covers a single T cell receptor (beta chain). Random hexamers served to reverse transcribe roughly 0.5 to 1 ug RNA. MiXCR, run by TCRdb on the immunoSEQ multiplex PCR reads, gives a single entry per CDR3 protein. The profile shows 150,000 to 200,000 distinct CDR3 sequences, 80% to 95% of them singletons. This entry is derived from a study of CD8 T cells in Susac syndrome. TEMRA cells were FACS-enriched, and CD8+ and CD4+ T cells were isolated negatively. The CDR3 length is 15 residues. The ends were cut back, 4 bases at V and 4 bases at J, with 15 bases in the middle. Germline CDR1 reads KGHDR; CDR2 reads SFDVKD.

This receptor was taken from a human donor in good health. The sequencing input was CD4+ T cells from PBMCs. V usage is TRBV24-1 and J usage is TRBJ2-5, with D hard to call. CDR3 sequence (DNA): TGTGCCACCAGTGACTCTCGGAGCCCCGGAGAGACCCAGTACTTC. As protein: CATSDSRSPGETQYF.